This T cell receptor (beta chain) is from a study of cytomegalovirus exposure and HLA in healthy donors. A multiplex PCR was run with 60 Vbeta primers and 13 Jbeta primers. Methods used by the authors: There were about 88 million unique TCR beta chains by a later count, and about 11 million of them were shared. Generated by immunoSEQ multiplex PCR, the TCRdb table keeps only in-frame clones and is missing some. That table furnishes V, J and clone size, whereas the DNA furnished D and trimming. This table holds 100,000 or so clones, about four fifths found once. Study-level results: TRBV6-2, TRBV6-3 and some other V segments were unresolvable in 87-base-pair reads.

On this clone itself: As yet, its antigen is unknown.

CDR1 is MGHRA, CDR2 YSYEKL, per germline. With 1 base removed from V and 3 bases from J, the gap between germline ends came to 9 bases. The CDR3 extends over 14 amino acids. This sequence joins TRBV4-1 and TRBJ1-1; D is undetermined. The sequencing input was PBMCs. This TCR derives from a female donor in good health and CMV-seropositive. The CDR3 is CASSQAYRDTEAFF. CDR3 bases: TGCGCCAGCAGCCAAGCATACCGGGACACTGAAGCTTTCTTT.